This T cell receptor beta chain was identified during a study of patients and donors after allogeneic stem cell transplantation. This CDR3 contains 14 residues. The V end lost 4 bases, the J end lost 6 bases, and 12 bases lay between the germline ends. This clonotype was seen more than once but under ten times. TCRdb re-called the RT-PCR reads with MiXCR, one entry per CDR3 protein. The sample has around 240,000 distinct CDR3 sequences, roughly an eighth seen once; the top ten hold under 14%. The TCR originated in a human donor who was either an allogeneic HSCT recipient or a stem cell or donor lymphocyte infusion donor (not recorded which). It is not recorded whose cells these are; they may come from a transplant donor. V is TRBV12-3 or TRBV12-4 and J is TRBJ2-2; no clear D gene. Sequencing was carried out using blood, either unsorted or a sorted T cell fraction (not recorded which). In DNA, the CDR3 is TGTGCCAGCAGTTCTTCTCCTTCCGCCGGGGAGCTGTTTTTT. This sequence encodes CASSSSPSAGELFF.